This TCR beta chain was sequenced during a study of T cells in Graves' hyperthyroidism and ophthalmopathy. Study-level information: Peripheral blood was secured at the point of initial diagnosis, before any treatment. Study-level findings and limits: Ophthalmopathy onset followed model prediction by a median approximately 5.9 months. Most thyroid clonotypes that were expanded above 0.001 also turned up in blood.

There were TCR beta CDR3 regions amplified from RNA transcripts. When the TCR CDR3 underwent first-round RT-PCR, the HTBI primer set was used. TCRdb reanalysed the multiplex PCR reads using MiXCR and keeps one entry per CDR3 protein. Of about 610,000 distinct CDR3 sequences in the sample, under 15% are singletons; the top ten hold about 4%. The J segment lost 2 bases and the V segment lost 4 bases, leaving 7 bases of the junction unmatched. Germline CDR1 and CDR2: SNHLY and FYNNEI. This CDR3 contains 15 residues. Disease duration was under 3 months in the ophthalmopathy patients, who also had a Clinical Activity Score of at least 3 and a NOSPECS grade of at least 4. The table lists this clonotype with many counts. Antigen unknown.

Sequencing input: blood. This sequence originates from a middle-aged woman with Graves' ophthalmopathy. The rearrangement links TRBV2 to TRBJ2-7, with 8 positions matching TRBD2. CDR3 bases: TGTGCCAGCAGTGGCAATAGCGGGGCAGCCTACGAGCAGTACTTC. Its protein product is CASSGNSGAAYEQYF.